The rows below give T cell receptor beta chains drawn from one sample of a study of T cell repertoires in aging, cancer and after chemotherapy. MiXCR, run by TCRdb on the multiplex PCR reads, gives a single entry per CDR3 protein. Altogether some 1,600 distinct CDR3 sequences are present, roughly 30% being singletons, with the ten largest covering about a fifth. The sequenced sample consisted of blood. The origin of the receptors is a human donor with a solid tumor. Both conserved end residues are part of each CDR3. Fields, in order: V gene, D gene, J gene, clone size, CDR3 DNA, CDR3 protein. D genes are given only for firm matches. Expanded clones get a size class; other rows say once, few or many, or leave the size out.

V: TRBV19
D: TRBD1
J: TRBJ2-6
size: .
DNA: TGTGCCAGTAGTCCGGGACAGTCTGGGGCCAACGTCCTGACTTTC
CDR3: CASSPGQSGANVLTF

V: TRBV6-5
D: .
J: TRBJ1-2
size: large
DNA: TGTGCCAGCAGTTACCTTTGGAACTATGGCTACACCTTC
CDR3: CASSYLWNYGYTF

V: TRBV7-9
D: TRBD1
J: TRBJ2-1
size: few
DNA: TGTGCCAGCAACCTACATTTGACAGGGCGAAGTGAGCAGTTCTTC
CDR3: CASNLHLTGRSEQFF

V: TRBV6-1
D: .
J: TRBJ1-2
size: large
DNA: TGTGCCAGCATGCGAGTGGGCTATGGCTACACCTTC
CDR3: CASMRVGYGYTF

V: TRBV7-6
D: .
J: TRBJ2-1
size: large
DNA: TGTGCCAGCAGCTTACCAGACAATGAGCAGTTCTTC
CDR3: CASSLPDNEQFF

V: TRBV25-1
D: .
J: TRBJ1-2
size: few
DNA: TGTGCCAGCAGTACCTCTGGGAACAGCCCTAGGGGCTACACCTTC
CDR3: CASSTSGNSPRGYTF

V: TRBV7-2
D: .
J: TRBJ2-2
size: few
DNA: TGTGCCAGCAGCTTAGAAGGGGCCCCCACCGGGGAGCTGTTTTTT
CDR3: CASSLEGAPTGELFF

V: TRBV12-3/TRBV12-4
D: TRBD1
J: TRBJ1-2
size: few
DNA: TGTGCCAGCAGTTTAACTAGGACAGGGAACTATGGCTACACCTTC
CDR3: CASSLTRTGNYGYTF

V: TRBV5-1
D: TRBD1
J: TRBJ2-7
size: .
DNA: TGCGCCAGCAGCCCCCTCCGACAGGGGAACTCCTACGAGCAGTACTTC
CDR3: CASSPLRQGNSYEQYF

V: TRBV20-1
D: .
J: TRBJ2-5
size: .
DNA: TGCAGTGCTAGAGTTTCCTCAGACTTAGGGGCGGGATGGGAGACCCAGTACTTC
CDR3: CSARVSSDLGAGWETQYF

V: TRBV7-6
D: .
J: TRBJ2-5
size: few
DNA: TGTGCTAGCAGCGCACAGGGCCGGGAGACCCAGTACTTC
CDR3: CASSAQGRETQYF

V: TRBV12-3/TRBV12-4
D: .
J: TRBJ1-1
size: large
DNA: TGTGCCAGCAGCCCAGTGGGAGTACGCTACACTGAAGCTTTCTTT
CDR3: CASSPVGVRYTEAFF

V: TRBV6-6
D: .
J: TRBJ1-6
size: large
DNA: TGTGCCAGCGGCGTGGTGGACCGCGTTAATTCACCCCTCCACTTT
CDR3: CASGVVDRVNSPLHF

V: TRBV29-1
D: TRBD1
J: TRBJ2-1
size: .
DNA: TGCAGCGTGCGGGGACAGGGCAGGTTTGGTGAGAAGTTCTTC
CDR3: CSVRGQGRFGEKFF

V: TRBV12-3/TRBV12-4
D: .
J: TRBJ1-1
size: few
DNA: TGTGCCAGCACCCTAGGGGCCCTTGAAGCTTTCTTT
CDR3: CASTLGALEAFF

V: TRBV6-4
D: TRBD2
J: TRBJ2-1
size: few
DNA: TGTGCCAGCAGTGACTCAGCGGGAGGCTACAATGAGCAGTTCTTC
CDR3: CASSDSAGGYNEQFF

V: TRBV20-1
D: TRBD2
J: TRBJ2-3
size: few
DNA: TGCAGTGCTAGGACTAGCGGGGGTCTCCTCACAGATACGCAGTATTTT
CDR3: CSARTSGGLLTDTQYF

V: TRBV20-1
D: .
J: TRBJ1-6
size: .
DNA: TGCAGTGCTGCCGGGACAAATTCACCCCTCCACTTT
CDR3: CSAAGTNSPLHF

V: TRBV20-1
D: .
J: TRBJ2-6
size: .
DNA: TGCAGTGGTTACTTCTCTGGGGCCAACGTCCTGACTTTC
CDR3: CSGYFSGANVLTF

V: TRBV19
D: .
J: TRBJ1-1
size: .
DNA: TGTGCCAGTAGTATTGTGGCCGGGGGCACTGAAGCTTTCTTT
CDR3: CASSIVAGGTEAFF

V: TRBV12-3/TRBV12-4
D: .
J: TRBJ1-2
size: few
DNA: TGTGCCAGCAGTACCAGGGGAAGGAGCGGCTACACCTTC
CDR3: CASSTRGRSGYTF

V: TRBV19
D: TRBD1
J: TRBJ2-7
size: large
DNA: TGTGCCAGTAGTTTGACAGGGGGTCGATACGAGCAGTACTTC
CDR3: CASSLTGGRYEQYF

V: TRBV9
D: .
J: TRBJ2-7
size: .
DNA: TGTGCCAGCAGCGTGTCCTTCTCCCGGGATTACGAGCAGTACTTC
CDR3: CASSVSFSRDYEQYF

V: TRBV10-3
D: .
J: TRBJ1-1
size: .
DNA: TGTGCCATCCTCGACCAAAAAATGAACACTGAAGCTTTCTTT
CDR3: CAILDQKMNTEAFF

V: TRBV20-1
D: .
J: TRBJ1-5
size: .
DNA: TGCAGTGTCGGCGCGGTTGAGAATTTTTATAGCAATCAGCCCCAGCATTTT
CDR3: CSVGAVENFYSNQPQHF